The clone carrying this TCR beta chain was recorded at least ten times. Its antigen remains unknown. The data were obtained in a study of naive and memory T cell subsets. Whole-study findings and limits: The power law exponent of TCR abundance differed between naive and memory cells. A clonotype means one alpha or beta sequence, not an alpha/beta pair.

An equimolar mix of two oligonucleotides served as the beta constant-region primer for TRBC1 and TRBC2. The cDNA 3' end received a ligated single-stranded oligonucleotide carrying the SP2 primer and a 12-nucleotide UMI. MiXCR was run by TCRdb on the UMI-ligation and nested PCR reads, yielding one entry per CDR3 protein. Here the sample spans about 85,000 distinct CDR3 sequences, around 12% being singletons. From germline, CDR1 is MNHEY and CDR2 SMNVEV (reference sequence). V lost 4 bases to trimming and J lost 0 bases, with 16 bases between them. The length of the CDR3 is 17 residues. Sample: central memory CD4+ T cells from blood. This sequence was found in a human donor in good health. The chain joins TRBV27 to TRBJ1-5; D gene ambiguous. DNA of the CDR3: TGTGCCAGCAGTTCCGGACCCCCGGCGGGTAGCAATCAGCCCCAGCATTTT. It codes for CASSSGPPAGSNQPQHF.